These 28 T cell receptor beta chains share one sample of origin, sequenced in a study of T-cell reconstitution after alpha-beta-depleted transplantation in children. During its preparation, the TCRbeta library received unique molecular identifiers. TCRdb fed the PCR reads into MiXCR, producing one record per CDR3 protein. The repertoire holds a few hundred thousand distinct CDR3 sequences, roughly 10% seen once, with around 24% in the top ten. Sample: peripheral blood, taken 180 days after TCRalphabeta/CD19-depleted stem cell transplant. The receptors here all came from a male patient between 2 and 9 years old who had a stem cell transplant for chronic granulomatous disease, so the T cells may come from the graft donor.

This clonotype was seen many times. The V gene is TRBV5-1, the J gene TRBJ2-3; 11 nucleotides line up with TRBD2. Germline CDR1 reads SGHRS; CDR2 reads YFSETQ. CDR3 length equals 15 residues. V shed 4 bases, J shed 3 bases, and the junction held 4 bases outside the gene matches. The CDR3 reads CASSETSGSTDTQYF. CDR3 nucleotides: TGCGCCAGCAGCGAAACTAGCGGGAGTACAGATACGCAGTATTTT.

This clonotype was detected many times. The V call is TRBV20-1, the J call TRBJ2-1; no reliable D call. CDR3 length equals 12 residues. V shed 3 bases and J shed 9 bases, with 12 bases lying between them. Germline V gives CDR1 DFQATT, CDR2 SNEGSKA (reference sequence). In nucleotides, the CDR3 is TGCAGTGCTAGGTTCGGCGTCGCTGAGCAGTTCTTC. Amino acids: CSARFGVAEQFF.

The chain carries TRBV5-4 and TRBJ2-3; TRBD2 might be the D (6 bases). CDR3 length: 15 residues. Germline V lookup: CDR1 SGHNT, CDR2 YYREEE (reference sequence). V dropped 4 bases and J dropped 6 bases, with 18 bases sitting between them. The CDR3 spells CASSTNREPGDTQYF. As DNA, the CDR3 is TGTGCCAGCAGCACTAACCGGGAGCCCGGTGATACGCAGTATTTT.

In this sample, this clonotype turned up many times. This rearrangement joins TRBV12-3 or TRBV12-4 to TRBJ1-2, with D perhaps matching TRBD1 (6 bases). This CDR3 comprises 13 residues. V was pared by 6 bases and J by 2 bases, with 10 bases between. CDR3 region: CASRPGHNYGYTF. The CDR3 bases are TGTGCCAGCAGACCGGGACACAACTATGGCTACACCTTC.

This clonotype was recorded many times. The chain couples TRBV20-1 to TRBJ2-1; D call uncertain. The ends were cut back, 1 base at V and 7 bases at J, with 5 bases in the middle. The CDR3 has 11 residues. Germline V gene sequence: CDR1 DFQATT, CDR2 SNEGSKA (reference sequence). The CDR3 DNA reads as TGCAGTGCTAGAGTTGTAAATGAGCAGTTCTTC. Translated, it gives CSARVVNEQFF.

The chain uses TRBV2 and TRBJ1-5; tentative D call: TRBD1 (5 bases). Per germline, CDR1 SNHLY and CDR2 FYNNEI. V dropped 5 bases and J dropped 0 bases, with 17 bases sitting between them. This CDR3 has 17 amino acids. CDR3 protein: CASSLLRTSYSNQPQHF. The CDR3 DNA reads as TGTGCCAGCAGTCTTCTCAGGACATCTTATAGCAATCAGCCCCAGCATTTT.

This clonotype appeared many times. This rearrangement joins TRBV28 to TRBJ2-2, with a possible D match to TRBD1 (6 bases). Germline loops: CDR1 MDHEN, CDR2 SYDVKM. V was trimmed by 6 bases and J by 5 bases, leaving 16 bases between them. The CDR3 is made up of 15 amino acids. The CDR3 nucleotides are TGTGCCAGCAGCTCAAACAGGGCTGTGACCGGGGAGCTGTTTTTT. Its translation is CASSSNRAVTGELFF.

The J gene is TRBJ2-2, the V gene TRBV12-3 or TRBV12-4; no definite D call. The CDR3 is 14 amino acids. Trimming stripped 1 base from V and 7 bases from J, with 10 bases between. CDR3: CASSLVGLGGELFF. In DNA, the CDR3 is TGTGCCAGCAGTTTAGTTGGGCTCGGCGGGGAGCTGTTTTTT.

V usage is TRBV3-1 and J usage is TRBJ2-4; D remains unclear. CDR3 length: 16 amino acids. Looked up from germline, CDR1 is LGHDT and CDR2 is YNNKEL (reference sequence). V was pared by 10 bases and J by 8 bases, with 27 bases between. Here the CDR3 DNA reads TGTGCCACCTCCCAAGACGCCAGCCCCAGTCGCTACATTCAGTACTTC. Translating it yields CATSQDASPSRYIQYF.

This clonotype was recorded many times. The V gene is TRBV6-5, the J gene TRBJ2-1; D remains unclear. V was cut by 2 bases and J by 5 bases, with 13 bases left in between. CDR1 is MNHEY and CDR2 is SVGAGI in the germline V gene. The CDR3 has 15 residues. The CDR3 bases are TGTGCCAGCAGTTACCCCCTCACGACGGACAATGAGCAGTTCTTC. The encoded protein is CASSYPLTTDNEQFF.

This clonotype appeared many times. The chain is built from TRBV20-1 and TRBJ2-3; no reliable D call. This CDR3 has 10 residues. Germline V gene lookup returns CDR1 DFQATT and CDR2 SNEGSKA (reference sequence). Trimming left V 3 bases short and J 2 bases short, with 0 bases between. This CDR3 is CSASTDTQYF. CDR3 DNA: TGCAGTGCTAGCACAGATACGCAGTATTTT.

As concerns this clonotype: Given a much more abundant clone one base away, this may be a read error. This sequence joins TRBV20-1 and TRBJ2-7; D unclear. The CDR3 consists of 12 residues. The V and J ends lost 1 base and 4 bases respectively, with 8 bases between them. CDR1 DFQATT and CDR2 SNEGSKA come from the germline V gene (reference sequence). The CDR3 region is CSARGRDYEQYF. The CDR3 region has the DNA TGCAGTGCTAGAGGTAGGGATTACGAGCAGTACTTC.

This clonotype was detected ten times or more. The rearrangement links TRBV11-2 to TRBJ2-5, with 9 bases matching TRBD2. Germline CDR1 reads SGHAT; CDR2 reads FQNNGV. The V gene end was trimmed by 2 bases and the J gene end by 4 bases; junction bases not matched to a gene: 2. This CDR3 contains 14 residues. The CDR3 coding sequence is TGTGCCAGCAGCTTAATGACTAGCGGAGAGACCCAGTACTTC. The encoded protein is CASSLMTSGETQYF.

This clonotype was recorded at least ten times. This chain links TRBV18 with TRBJ2-2; D possibly matches TRBD1 or TRBD2 (6 bases each). CDR1 is KGHSH, CDR2 LQKENI, per germline. The CDR3 is made up of 15 amino acids. Deletions cut 7 bases from V and 4 bases from J, with 16 bases between. This CDR3 reads CASCYRSGATGELFF. CDR3 bases: TGTGCCAGCTGCTACCGTTCGGGGGCCACCGGGGAGCTGTTTTTT. Drawing the rest from reference TRBV18 and TRBJ2-2, the complete variable domain is NAGVMQNPRHLVRRRGQEARLRCSPMKGHSHVYWYRQLPEEGLKFMVYLQKENIIDESGMPKERFSAEFPKEGPSILRIQQVVRGDSAAYFCASCYRSGATGELFFGEGSRLTVL.

This clonotype was observed at least ten times. J is TRBJ2-7 and V is TRBV7-2; 8 positions agree with TRBD1. CDR3 length: 15 residues. Unmatched junction bases numbered 9, after V lost 5 bases and J lost 3 bases. CDR1 and CDR2 (germline): SGHTA, FQGNSA. CDR3 residues: CASSARTGTLYEQYF. The CDR3 DNA reads TGTGCCAGCAGCGCCCGGACAGGGACCCTCTACGAGCAGTACTTC.

This clonotype was recorded at least ten times. The chain links TRBV2 to TRBJ2-7, with D unresolved. Germline V gene lookup returns CDR1 SNHLY and CDR2 FYNNEI. CDR3 length: 10 residues. Between the trimmed V and J ends, which lost 7 bases and 4 bases, there was a span of 5 bases. This chain's CDR3 is CASMGYEQYF. The CDR3 nucleotides read TGTGCCAGCATGGGGTACGAGCAGTACTTC.

This clonotype has more than one count but fewer than ten. V and J are TRBV5-4 and TRBJ2-3; 8 bases are a match to TRBD2. This CDR3 has 16 residues. Germline CDR1 is SGHNT and CDR2 is YYREEE (reference sequence). The J segment lost 4 bases and the V segment lost 4 bases, leaving 11 bases of the junction unmatched. The CDR3, as DNA: TGTGCCAGCAGCGATGTAGCCGGGGGGGGGGCAGATACGCAGTATTTT. Amino acid sequence: CASSDVAGGGADTQYF.

In regard to this clonotype: A read error may explain this, as a much larger clone is one base away. The chain joins TRBV6-1 to TRBJ2-1, with a possible D match to TRBD1 (5 bases). V lost 8 bases and J lost 5, with 19 bases in between. There are 15 residues in the CDR3. Germline V gene data show CDR1 as MNHNS and CDR2 as SASEGT. The CDR3 sequence: CASRVDKGSNNEQFF. Written as DNA, the CDR3 is TGTGCCAGCCGAGTAGACAAGGGGTCAAACAATGAGCAGTTCTTC.

This clonotype was recorded at least ten times. This chain connects TRBV12-3 or TRBV12-4 to TRBJ2-7; TRBD1 matches at 7 bases. The CDR3 runs to 15 residues. V shed 4 bases, J shed 5 bases, and the junction held 11 bases outside the gene matches. The CDR3 DNA reads TGTGCCAGCAGTTCCCGGACAGGCGTTCCAGACGAGCAGTACTTC. Its protein is CASSSRTGVPDEQYF.

Only one count was recorded for this clonotype. A much larger clone lies a single base off, so this may be a read error. The rearrangement uses TRBV5-5 and TRBJ2-1; 8 nucleotides align to TRBD2. CDR1 and CDR2 (germline): SGHKS, YYEKEE (reference sequence). The CDR3 runs 15 residues. CDR3 loop: CASSPDRGGLNEPFF. CDR3 DNA sequence: TGTGCCAGCAGCCCGGACCGGGGGGGCCTCAATGAGCCGTTCTTC.

Many counts were recorded for this clonotype. The V gene is TRBV7-8, the J gene TRBJ2-5; D may be TRBD1 (6 bases). The CDR3 has 15 amino acids. Trimming left V 5 bases short and J 5 bases short, with 18 bases between. The germline CDR1 and CDR2 sequences are SGHVS and FQNEAQ. Written as DNA, the CDR3 is TGTGCCAGCAGCCCTCCACAGGGTCCCAAGGAGACCCAGTACTTC. This gives the protein CASSPPQGPKETQYF. Variable domain in full (rest from reference TRBV7-8 and TRBJ2-5): GAGVSQSPRYKVAKRGQDVALRCDPISGHVSLFWYQQALGQGPEFLTYFQNEAQLDKSGLPSDRFFAERPEGSVSTLKIQRTQQEDSAVYLCASSPPQGPKETQYFGPGTRLLVL.

In its sample, this clonotype was seen many times. The chain recombines TRBV9 with TRBJ2-7, with D tentatively TRBD2 (6 bases). Trimming took 4 bases from V and 0 from J, leaving 11 bases between them. Germline CDR1 reads SGDLS; CDR2 reads YYNGEE. The CDR3 runs to 14 residues. The CDR3 here is CASSFSGYSYEQYF. CDR3 coding DNA: TGTGCCAGCAGCTTTAGCGGATACTCCTACGAGCAGTACTTC.

Note on this clonotype: A read error may explain this, as a much larger clone is one base away. The rearrangement joins TRBV7-2 to TRBJ1-6; possibly TRBD1 for D (5 bases). This CDR3 spans 12 amino acids. Germline CDR1 is SGHTA and CDR2 is FQGNSA. The V and J ends lost 4 bases and 10 bases respectively, with 8 bases between them. The chain's CDR3 is CASSWGKSPLHF. The CDR3 nucleotides are TGTGCCAGCAGCTGGGGGAAATCACCCCTCCACTTT.

This clonotype was seen repeatedly, ten times or more. The rearrangement uses TRBV5-5 and TRBJ1-3; TRBD1 matches 7 bases. Germline trimming cut 3 bases from V and 4 bases from J; bases unmatched to any gene: 7. The CDR3 has 15 amino acids. Germline V gives CDR1 SGHKS, CDR2 YYEKEE (reference sequence). The CDR3 DNA reads TGTGCCAGCAGCTCAGTGACAGGGTACGGAAACACCATATATTTT. This encodes CASSSVTGYGNTIYF.

This clonotype has at least ten counts. The rearrangement joins TRBV20-1 to TRBJ2-7; D not resolved. From germline, CDR1 is DFQATT and CDR2 SNEGSKA (reference sequence). This CDR3 has 15 amino acids. Written as DNA, the CDR3 is TGCCGCGCTGGCTCACCCCTGGTAGGTTTCTACGAGCAGTACTTC. Amino acid sequence: CRAGSPLVGFYEQYF.

Of note for this clonotype: A read error is possible here, since a much larger clone lies one base away. No conserved phenylalanine or tryptophan ends this CDR3, so it is likely a read error. This rearrangement joins TRBV28 to TRBJ1-5; TRBD1 aligns across 9 bases. CDR1 is MDHEN and CDR2 is SYDVKM in the germline V gene. V shed 6 bases, J shed 5 bases, and the junction held 5 bases outside the gene matches. The CDR3 is 14 residues long. For the CDR3, the DNA is TGTGCCAGCAGGCCCGGGACAGGGTATCAGCCCCAGCATCTT. It encodes CASRPGTGYQPQHL.

This clonotype was picked up many times. The V call is TRBV29-1, the J call TRBJ2-1; 8 bases are a match to TRBD2. From germline, CDR1 is SQVTM and CDR2 ANQGSEA. The CDR3 is 14 amino acids. V gave up 7 bases and J gave up 7 bases; unmatched junction bases: 12. CDR3 coding DNA: TGCAGCGGAATAGCGGGGACCCTTGGAAATGAGCAGTTCTTC. Encoded protein: CSGIAGTLGNEQFF.

This clonotype was seen many times. This chain links TRBV20-1 with TRBJ2-3; D is unresolved. This CDR3 region has 13 residues. Per the germline V gene, CDR1 is DFQATT and CDR2 is SNEGSKA (reference sequence). Trimming stripped 6 bases from V and 2 bases from J, with 12 bases between. The DNA for the CDR3 is TGCAGTGCCGTTCGGGCTATCACAGATACGCAGTATTTT. Translated: CSAVRAITDTQYF.